The 7 T cell receptor beta chains presented below share a single source sample, sequenced in a study of blood T cell repertoires in COVID-19. Sequencing was performed with immunoSEQ multiplex PCR; in TCRdb, only in-frame clones are kept and a portion is missing. The sample lists some 400,000 clones, 70% to 90% seen once, with about 2.1% in the top ten. The sample comprised peripheral blood. These receptors all stem from a woman in her fifties or sixties with COVID-19, enrolled during active disease.

This clone was recorded only once. CDR3 in amino acids: CALGGSGNTIYF. The CDR3 bases are TGTGCCCTGGGAGGCTCTGGAAACACCATATATTTT. The V call is TRBV2, the J call TRBJ1-3; no reliable D call. CDR3 size: 12 residues. Trimming took 11 bases from V and 0 from J, leaving 8 bases between them. The V gene's germline CDR1 is SNHLY and CDR2 FYNNEI.

The rearrangement uses TRBV6-2 or TRBV6-3 and TRBJ1-1; TRBD1 aligns across 9 bases. V gave up 4 bases and J gave up 5 bases; unmatched junction bases: 8. CDR1 MNHEY and CDR2 SVGEGT come from the germline V gene. This CDR3 is 15 amino acids long. The CDR3 region has the DNA TGTGCCAGCAGTTCCTGGGACAGGGAGTTAACTGAAGCTTTCTTT. Translated: CASSSWDRELTEAFF.

The table lists this clone with a count of one. This rearrangement joins TRBV12-3 or TRBV12-4 to TRBJ1-2, with a possible D match to TRBD1 (5 bases). CDR3 size: 13 residues. The V end lost 6 bases, the J end lost 8 bases, and 16 bases lay between the germline ends. CDR3 sequence reads: CASSPGGRGGYTF. DNA of the CDR3: TGTGCCAGCAGCCCCGGGGGGAGGGGAGGCTACACCTTC.

This sequence joins TRBV28 and TRBJ1-6; 9 bases align to TRBD1. The CDR3 loop spans 15 amino acids. Germline V gene lookup returns CDR1 MDHEN and CDR2 SYDVKM. Trimming took 7 bases from V and 7 from J; bases not matched to a gene: 8. The CDR3 region has the DNA TGTGCCAGCATCCTTTCAGGACAGGGGAATTCACCCCTCCACTTT. As protein: CASILSGQGNSPLHF.

The chain uses TRBV4-1 and TRBJ2-7; TRBD1 aligns across 11 bases. CDR1 MGHRA and CDR2 YSYEKL come from the germline V gene. The CDR3 runs 15 residues. V was pared by 0 bases and J by 7 bases, with 5 bases of the junction left unmatched. Here the CDR3 reads CASSQDGTGGDEQYF. The CDR3 DNA sequence: TGCGCCAGCAGCCAAGATGGGACAGGGGGAGATGAGCAGTACTTC.

This chain links TRBV5-1 with TRBJ2-5; 11 nucleotides match TRBD2. The CDR3 has 15 residues. In germline, CDR1 is SGHRS, CDR2 YFSETQ. J lost 1 base, V lost 4 bases, and 3 bases had no gene match. The CDR3 region is CASSRGLAAQETQYF. The CDR3 nucleotides read TGCGCCAGCAGCCGGGGACTAGCGGCCCAAGAGACCCAGTACTTC.

Comment on this clone: One junction end does not reproduce the germline sequence, and a read error may be involved. In nucleotides, the CDR3 is TGTGCCAGCAGCCTAGGAGACAGGGATGGAAACACCATATATTTT. It specifies CASSLGDRDGNTIYF. The rearrangement joins TRBV13 to TRBJ1-3; 7 bases line up with TRBD1. CDR3 length: 15 residues. CDR1 is PRHDT, CDR2 FYEKMQ, per germline (reference sequence).